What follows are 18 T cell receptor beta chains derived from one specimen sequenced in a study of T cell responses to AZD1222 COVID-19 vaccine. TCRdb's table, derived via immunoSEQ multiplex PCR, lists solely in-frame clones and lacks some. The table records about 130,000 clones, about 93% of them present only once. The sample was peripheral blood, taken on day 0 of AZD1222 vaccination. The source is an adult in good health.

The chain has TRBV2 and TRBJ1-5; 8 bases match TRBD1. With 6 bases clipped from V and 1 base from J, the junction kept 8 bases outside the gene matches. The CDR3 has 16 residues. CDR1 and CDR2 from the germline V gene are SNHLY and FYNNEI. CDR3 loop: CASRTGASGSNQPQHF. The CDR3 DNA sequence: TGTGCCAGCAGGACAGGGGCATCAGGGAGCAATCAGCCCCAGCATTTT.

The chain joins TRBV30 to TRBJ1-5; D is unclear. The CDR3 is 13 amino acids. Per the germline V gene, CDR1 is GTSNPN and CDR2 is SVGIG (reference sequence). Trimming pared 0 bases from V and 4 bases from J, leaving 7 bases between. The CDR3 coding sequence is TGTGCCTGGAGTGTCCGGATTAATCAGCCCCAGCATTTT. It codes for CAWSVRINQPQHF.

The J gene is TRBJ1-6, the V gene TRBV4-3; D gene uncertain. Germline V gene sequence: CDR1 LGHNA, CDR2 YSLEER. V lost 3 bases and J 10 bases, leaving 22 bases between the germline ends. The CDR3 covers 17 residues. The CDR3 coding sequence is TGCGCCAGCAGCCAGGACCTTTCCCTGGGTTTAGGCTCACCCCTCCACTTT. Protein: CASSQDLSLGLGSPLHF.

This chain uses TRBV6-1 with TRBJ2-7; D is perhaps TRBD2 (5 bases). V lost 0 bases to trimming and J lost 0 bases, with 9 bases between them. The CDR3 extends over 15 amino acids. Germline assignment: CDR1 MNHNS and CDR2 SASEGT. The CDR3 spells CASSEASGSSYEQYF. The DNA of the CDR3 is TGTGCCAGCAGTGAAGCAAGCGGCAGCTCCTACGAGCAGTACTTC.

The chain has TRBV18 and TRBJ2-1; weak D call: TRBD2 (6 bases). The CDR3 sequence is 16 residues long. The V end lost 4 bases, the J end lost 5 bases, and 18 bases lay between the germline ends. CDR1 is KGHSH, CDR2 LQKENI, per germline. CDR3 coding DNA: TGTGCCAGCTCACGGCCGGGACGGGGGAAGAACAATGAGCAGTTCTTC. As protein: CASSRPGRGKNNEQFF.

The CDR3 DNA is TGTGCCAGCAGTTACTCGTCCTCAAGCTATGAAGCTTTCTTT. Its protein is CASSYSSSSYEAFF. V is TRBV6-6 and J is TRBJ1-1, with D unresolved. The CDR3 contains 14 residues. Germline V lookup: CDR1 MNHNY, CDR2 SVGAGI (reference sequence). V was pared by 0 bases and J by 7 bases, with 12 bases between.

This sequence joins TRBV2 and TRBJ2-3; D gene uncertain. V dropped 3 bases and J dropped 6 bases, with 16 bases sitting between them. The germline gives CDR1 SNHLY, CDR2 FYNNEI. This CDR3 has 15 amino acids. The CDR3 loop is CASSESLNGRDTQYF. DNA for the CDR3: TGTGCCAGCAGTGAGAGTTTAAACGGGCGTGATACGCAGTATTTT.

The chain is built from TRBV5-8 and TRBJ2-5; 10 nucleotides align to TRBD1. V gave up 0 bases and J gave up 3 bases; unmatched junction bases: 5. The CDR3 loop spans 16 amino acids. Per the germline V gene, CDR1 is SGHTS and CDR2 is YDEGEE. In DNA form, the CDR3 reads TGTGCCAGCAGCTTGGGCACCGGGACAGGGGAAGAGACCCAGTACTTC. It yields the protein CASSLGTGTGEETQYF.

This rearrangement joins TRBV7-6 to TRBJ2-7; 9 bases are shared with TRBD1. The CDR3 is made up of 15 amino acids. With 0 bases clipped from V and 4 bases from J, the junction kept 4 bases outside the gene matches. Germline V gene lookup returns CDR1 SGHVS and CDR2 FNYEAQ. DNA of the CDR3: TGTGCCAGCAGCTTAGCCACAGGGGGCATGTACGAGCAGTACTTC. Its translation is CASSLATGGMYEQYF. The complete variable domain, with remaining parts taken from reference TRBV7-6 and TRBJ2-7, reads GAGVSQSPRYKVTKRGQDVALRCDPISGHVSLYWYRQALGQGPEFLTYFNYEAQQDKSGLPNDRFSAERPEGSISTLTIQRTEQRDSAMYRCASSLATGGMYEQYFGPGTRLTVT.

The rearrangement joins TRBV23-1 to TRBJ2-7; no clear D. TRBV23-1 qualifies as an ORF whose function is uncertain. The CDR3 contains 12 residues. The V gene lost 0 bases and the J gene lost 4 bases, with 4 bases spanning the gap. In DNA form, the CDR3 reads TGCGCCAGCAGTCAATCGAGGTACGAGCAGTACTTC. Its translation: CASSQSRYEQYF.

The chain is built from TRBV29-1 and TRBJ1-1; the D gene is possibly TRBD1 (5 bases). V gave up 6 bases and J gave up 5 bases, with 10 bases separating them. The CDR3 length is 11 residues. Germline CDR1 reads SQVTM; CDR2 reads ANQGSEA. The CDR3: CSVRWGTEAFF. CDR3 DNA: TGCAGCGTCCGGTGGGGGACTGAAGCTTTCTTT.

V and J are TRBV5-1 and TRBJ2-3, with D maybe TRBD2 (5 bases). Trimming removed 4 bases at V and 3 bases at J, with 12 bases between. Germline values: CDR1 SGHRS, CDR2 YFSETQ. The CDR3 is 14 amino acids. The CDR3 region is CASSPGLGTDTQYF. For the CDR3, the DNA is TGCGCCAGCAGCCCCGGACTCGGGACAGATACGCAGTATTTT.

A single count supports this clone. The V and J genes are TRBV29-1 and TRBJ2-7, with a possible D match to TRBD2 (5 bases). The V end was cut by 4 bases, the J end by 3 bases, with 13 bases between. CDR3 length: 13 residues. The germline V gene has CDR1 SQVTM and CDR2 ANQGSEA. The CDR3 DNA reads TGCAGCGTTGTGGGTCGGGGTAGCTACGAGCAGTACTTC. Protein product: CSVVGRGSYEQYF.

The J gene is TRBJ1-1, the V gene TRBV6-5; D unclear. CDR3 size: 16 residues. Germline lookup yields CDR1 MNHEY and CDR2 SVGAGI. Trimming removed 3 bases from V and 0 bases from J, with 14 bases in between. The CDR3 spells CASSYSGGLMNTEAFF. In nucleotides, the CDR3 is TGTGCCAGCAGTTATTCGGGTGGACTCATGAACACTGAAGCTTTCTTT.

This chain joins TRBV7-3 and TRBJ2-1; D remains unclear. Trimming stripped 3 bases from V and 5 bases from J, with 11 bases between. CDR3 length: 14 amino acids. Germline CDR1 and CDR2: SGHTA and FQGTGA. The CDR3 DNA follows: TGTGCCAGCAGCTTCTCCTCTGACAACAATGAGCAGTTCTTC. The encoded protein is CASSFSSDNNEQFF. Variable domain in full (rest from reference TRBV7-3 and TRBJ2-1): GAGVSQTPSNKVTEKGKYVELRCDPISGHTALYWYRQSLGQGPEFLIYFQGTGAADDSGLPNDRFFAVRPEGSVSTLKIQRTERGDSAVYLCASSFSSDNNEQFFGPGTRLTVL.

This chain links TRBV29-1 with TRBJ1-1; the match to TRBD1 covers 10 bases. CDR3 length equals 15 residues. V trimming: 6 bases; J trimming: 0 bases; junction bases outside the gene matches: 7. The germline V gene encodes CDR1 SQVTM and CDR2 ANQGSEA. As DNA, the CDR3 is TGCAGCGTCACCGGGACAGGGGCACTGAACACTGAAGCTTTCTTT. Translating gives CSVTGTGALNTEAFF.

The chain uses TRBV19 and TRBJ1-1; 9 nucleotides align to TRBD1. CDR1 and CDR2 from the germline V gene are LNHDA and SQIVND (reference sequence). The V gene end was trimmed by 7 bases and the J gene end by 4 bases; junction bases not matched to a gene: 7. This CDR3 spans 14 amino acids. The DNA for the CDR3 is TGTGCCAGTAAACAGGGGGCCGGGAGCACTGAAGCTTTCTTT. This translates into CASKQGAGSTEAFF.

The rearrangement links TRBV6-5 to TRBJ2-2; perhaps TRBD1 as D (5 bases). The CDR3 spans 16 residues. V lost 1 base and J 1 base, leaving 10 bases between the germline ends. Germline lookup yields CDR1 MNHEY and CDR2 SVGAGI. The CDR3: CASSYFRVRNTGELFF. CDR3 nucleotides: TGTGCCAGCAGTTACTTCAGGGTCCGGAACACCGGGGAGCTGTTTTTT.